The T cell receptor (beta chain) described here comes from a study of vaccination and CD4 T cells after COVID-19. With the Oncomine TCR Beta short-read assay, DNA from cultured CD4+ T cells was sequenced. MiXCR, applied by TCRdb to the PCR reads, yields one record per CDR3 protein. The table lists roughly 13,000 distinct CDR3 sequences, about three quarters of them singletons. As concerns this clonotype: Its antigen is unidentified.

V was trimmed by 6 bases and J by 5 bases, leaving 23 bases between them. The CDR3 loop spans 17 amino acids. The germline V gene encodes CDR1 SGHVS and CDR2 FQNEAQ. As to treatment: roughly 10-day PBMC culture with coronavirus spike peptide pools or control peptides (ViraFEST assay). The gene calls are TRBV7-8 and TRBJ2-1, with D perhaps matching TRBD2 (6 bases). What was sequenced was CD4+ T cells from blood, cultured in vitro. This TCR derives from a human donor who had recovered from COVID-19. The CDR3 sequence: CASRAANRGWGDNEQFF. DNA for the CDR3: TGTGCCAGCAGGGCTGCCAACCGGGGATGGGGGGACAATGAGCAGTTCTTC.